These 20 T cell receptor beta chains originate from one sample sequenced in a study of cytomegalovirus exposure and HLA in healthy donors. Sequencing was performed with immunoSEQ multiplex PCR; in TCRdb, only in-frame clones are kept and a portion is missing. This repertoire shows about 360,000 clones, roughly 90% found once; its top ten account for approximately 0.8%. Material: PBMCs. All receptors derive from a woman under 30 in good health and CMV-seronegative.

This clone has just one count. J is TRBJ2-3 and V is TRBV7-3; maybe TRBD2 (6 bases). The CDR3 loop spans 16 amino acids. The germline gives CDR1 SGHTA, CDR2 FQGTGA. Trimming cost V 4 bases and J 1 base, with 15 bases left between them. The CDR3 reads CASSSEGWFGTDTQYF. As DNA, the CDR3 is TGTGCCAGCAGCTCGGAGGGATGGTTCGGCACAGATACGCAGTATTTT.

The chain joins TRBV6-4 to TRBJ2-3, with TRBD1 matching 9 bases. This CDR3 comprises 14 residues. Germline loops: CDR1 MRHNA, CDR2 SNTAGT. The ends lost 5 bases at V and 9 bases at J; junction bases unmatched: 9. The CDR3 protein is CASSTGTGLSTQYF. The CDR3 DNA is TGTGCCAGCAGTACCGGGACAGGGTTGAGCACGCAGTATTTT.

The chain has TRBV28 and TRBJ2-7; D remains ambiguous. The CDR3 extends over 12 amino acids. Germline CDR1 and CDR2: MDHEN and SYDVKM. Trimming took off 5 bases at V and 6 bases at J, with 11 bases between the two ends. The CDR3 loop reads CASSSLVGEQYF. Written as DNA, the CDR3 is TGTGCCAGCAGTAGCCTAGTCGGCGAGCAGTACTTC.

The rearrangement links TRBV27 to TRBJ1-1; tentatively, D is TRBD1 (6 bases). Germline V gives CDR1 MNHEY, CDR2 SMNVEV (reference sequence). V lost 3 bases, J lost 6 bases, and 20 bases lay in between. The CDR3 extends over 16 amino acids. The DNA for the CDR3 is TGTGCCAGCAGTTTGAGAGTACAGGGATCAGGGGCTGAAGCTTTCTTT. Amino acids: CASSLRVQGSGAEAFF.

This chain uses TRBV6-4 with TRBJ2-2, with TRBD2 identical over 14 bases. CDR1 is MRHNA, CDR2 SNTAGT, per germline. Trimming cost V 3 bases and J 7 bases; bases outside gene matches: 1. This CDR3 has 15 amino acids. DNA for the CDR3: TGTGCCAGCAGTGAGGGGACTAGCGGGAGCGGGGAGCTGTTTTTT. Its translation is CASSEGTSGSGELFF.

This clone was counted once. The genes are TRBV7-8 and TRBJ2-3, with 10 bases lining up with TRBD2. The CDR3 totals 16 residues. Germline trimming cut 3 bases from V and 1 base from J; bases unmatched to any gene: 4. CDR1 SGHVS and CDR2 FQNEAQ come from the germline V gene. CDR3 loop: CASSLSSGSGTDTQYF. The CDR3 DNA follows: TGTGCCAGCAGCTTGTCTAGCGGGAGTGGCACAGATACGCAGTATTTT.

This clone showed up many times. This chain joins TRBV5-1 and TRBJ2-7, with 10 bases aligning to TRBD2. Germline assignment: CDR1 SGHRS and CDR2 YFSETQ. The CDR3 has 15 amino acids. V was clipped by 0 bases and J by 6 bases; unmatched bases: 6. Here the CDR3 DNA reads TGCGCCAGCAGCTTGGGGCCAGCGGGAGGGGTCGAGCAGTACTTC. This codes for CASSLGPAGGVEQYF.

This clone was observed once. This chain links TRBV9 with TRBJ2-1, with 7 bases matching TRBD2. V shed 0 bases, J shed 8 bases, and the junction held 14 bases outside the gene matches. This CDR3 region has 17 residues. The germline CDR1 and CDR2 sequences are SGDLS and YYNGEE. The CDR3 sequence is CASSVGLGTGGRDEQFF. The CDR3 coding sequence is TGTGCCAGCAGCGTAGGGTTAGGAACGGGAGGTAGAGATGAGCAGTTCTTC.

The chain links TRBV4-1 to TRBJ1-5, with TRBD1 matching over 7 bases. V lost 4 bases and J lost 2; bases outside the gene matches: 5. Germline CDR1 MGHRA, CDR2 YSYEKL. The CDR3 is 15 residues long. The DNA for the CDR3 is TGCGCCAGCAGCCCGGCTACAGGGGGCAATCAGCCCCAGCATTTT. Amino acids: CASSPATGGNQPQHF.

The genes are TRBV6-1 and TRBJ1-2, with TRBD1 as a possible D gene (5 bases). CDR1 is MNHNS and CDR2 is SASEGT in the germline V gene. This CDR3 has 14 amino acids. Trimming removed 2 bases at V and 7 bases at J, with 14 bases between. CDR3 sequence reads: CASSESAGPGGYTF. The CDR3 bases are TGTGCCAGCAGTGAATCTGCAGGGCCAGGTGGCTACACCTTC.

The chain joins TRBV5-1 to TRBJ2-5; possible D gene TRBD1, 6 bases. CDR1 and CDR2 (germline): SGHRS, YFSETQ. The V and J ends lost 0 bases and 5 bases respectively, with 20 bases between them. The CDR3 spans 17 residues. The CDR3 DNA reads TGCGCCAGCAGCTTGGCCAGGTCTTCAGCAGGGGTTGAGACCCAGTACTTC. It yields the protein CASSLARSSAGVETQYF.

The rearrangement links TRBV2 to TRBJ1-2; D is undetermined. The V gene's germline CDR1 is SNHLY and CDR2 FYNNEI. The CDR3 spans 14 residues. V was shortened by 8 bases and J by 1 base, with 14 bases between the two germline ends. The CDR3 DNA follows: TGTGCCAGCGGTAGAGAGGTTATTAACTATGGCTACACCTTC. Its translation is CASGREVINYGYTF. The full variable domain, with the rest looked up from reference TRBV2 and TRBJ1-2, is EPEVTQTPSHQVTQMGQEVILRCVPISNHLYFYWYRQILGQKVEFLVSFYNNEISEKSEIFDDQFSVERPDGSNFTLKIRSTKLEDSAMYFCASGREVINYGYTFGSGTRLTVV.

CDR3 DNA: TGTGCCAGCAGACGAAGGGGAAGCCAGGACGCTTTCTTT. This translates into CASRRRGSQDAFF. The chain combines TRBV2 with TRBJ1-1; maybe TRBD1 (5 bases). CDR1 is SNHLY and CDR2 is FYNNEI in the germline V gene. Between the trimmed V and J ends, which lost 6 bases and 11 bases, there was a span of 19 bases. The CDR3 contains 13 residues.

The chain employs TRBV2 and TRBJ2-1; 9 nucleotides agree with TRBD2. CDR1 is SNHLY, CDR2 FYNNEI, per germline. The V segment lost 6 bases and the J segment 8 bases; nucleotides outside the gene matches: 11. The CDR3 sequence is 15 residues long. Written as DNA, the CDR3 is TGTGCCAGCAGCCCTAGCGGGATAGAGGTTGATGAGCAGTTCTTC. Translation gives CASSPSGIEVDEQFF.

The chain combines TRBV13 with TRBJ1-2; 11 bases align to TRBD1. Per germline, CDR1 PRHDT and CDR2 FYEKMQ (reference sequence). The CDR3 is 15 amino acids. Trimming removed 5 bases from V and 7 bases from J; junction bases left unmatched: 9. The CDR3 here is CASSKGGTGGFGYTF. As DNA, the CDR3 is TGTGCCAGCAGCAAAGGCGGGACAGGGGGTTTTGGCTACACCTTC.

The chain recombines TRBV11-3 with TRBJ2-5; TRBD2 aligns across 8 bases. Germline assignment: CDR1 SGHNT and CDR2 YENEEA. V shed 5 bases and J 1 base; nucleotides not matched to a gene: 6. This CDR3 comprises 15 residues. The CDR3 DNA reads as TGTGCCAGCAGCCTCAGCGGGAGCCCCCAAGAGACCCAGTACTTC. Translated, it gives CASSLSGSPQETQYF.

The rearrangement links TRBV9 to TRBJ1-1; no clear D gene. The CDR3 covers 16 residues. The V end was cut by 4 bases, the J end by 1 base, with 17 bases between. Germline values: CDR1 SGDLS, CDR2 YYNGEE. CDR3 amino acids: CASSWGSGGQNTEAFF. For the CDR3, the DNA is TGTGCCAGCAGCTGGGGTTCAGGAGGGCAGAACACTGAAGCTTTCTTT.

The count of this clone is one. The genes are TRBV5-4 and TRBJ2-1, with 9 bases fitting TRBD2. V lost 1 base, J lost 5 bases, and 4 bases stayed unmatched. The CDR3 length is 15 residues. Per the germline V gene, CDR1 is SGHNT and CDR2 is YYREEE (reference sequence). CDR3 loop: CASSLKGGRDNEQFF. The CDR3 DNA is TGTGCCAGCAGCTTGAAGGGCGGGAGGGACAATGAGCAGTTCTTC.

The chain has TRBV27 and TRBJ2-1, with TRBD2 identical over 8 bases. Germline CDR1 and CDR2: MNHEY and SMNVEV (reference sequence). CDR3 length equals 17 residues. Trimming took 4 bases from V and 2 from J; bases not matched to a gene: 10. The chain's CDR3 is CASSSPTGGPPYNEQFF. CDR3 nucleotide sequence: TGTGCCAGCAGTTCCCCTACGGGAGGGCCCCCCTACAATGAGCAGTTCTTC.

This clone has only one observation. This chain uses TRBV9 with TRBJ1-6; D gene uncertain. Germline V lookup: CDR1 SGDLS, CDR2 YYNGEE. This CDR3 region has 16 residues. Trimming stripped 0 bases from V and 0 bases from J, with 7 bases between. The CDR3 sequence: CASSVGGSSYNSPLHF. In DNA form, the CDR3 reads TGTGCCAGCAGCGTAGGAGGCAGCTCCTATAATTCACCCCTCCACTTT.